The 29 T cell receptor beta chains below come from one sample, sequenced in a study of CD8 T cells in Susac syndrome. With random hexamers, reverse transcription was performed on about 0.5 to 1 ug of RNA. TCRdb used MiXCR to reprocess the immunoSEQ multiplex PCR reads, holding one entry per CDR3 protein. The profile shows almost 450,000 distinct CDR3 sequences, more than 80% of them singletons. Sequenced input: CD8+ T cells from PBMCs. All receptors come from a human donor with multiple sclerosis.

The V gene is TRBV5-1, the J gene TRBJ2-1; perhaps TRBD2 as D (5 bases). The CDR3 sequence is 15 residues long. With 0 bases removed from V and 3 bases from J, the gap between germline ends came to 10 bases. Germline V gives CDR1 SGHRS, CDR2 YFSETQ. CDR3 protein: CASSLGTSYYNEQFF. The CDR3 DNA reads TGCGCCAGCAGCTTGGGGACTTCCTACTACAATGAGCAGTTCTTC.

This sequence joins TRBV7-8 and TRBJ2-3, with 13 bases identical to TRBD2. V trimming: 2 bases; J trimming: 2 bases; junction bases outside the gene matches: 10. Germline values: CDR1 SGHVS, CDR2 FQNEAQ. The CDR3 length is 19 residues. CDR3 protein: CASSLPRTSGSTHTDTQYF. DNA of the CDR3: TGTGCCAGCAGCTTACCCCGGACTAGCGGGAGTACCCACACAGATACGCAGTATTTT.

CDR3 in DNA: TGTGCCAGCAGTTACAGTAACGAGCAGTACTTC. Protein: CASSYSNEQYF. The chain has TRBV6-5 and TRBJ2-7; D not certain. Trimming left V 2 bases short and J 5 bases short, with 4 bases between. Per the germline V gene, CDR1 is MNHEY and CDR2 is SVGAGI. CDR3 size: 11 residues.

The chain links TRBV4-1 to TRBJ2-1; D is unresolved. The V gene lost 0 bases and the J gene lost 9 bases, with 9 bases spanning the gap. Germline CDR1 MGHRA, CDR2 YSYEKL. This CDR3 is 13 amino acids long. This CDR3 is CASSQEGQAEQFF. The CDR3 DNA reads TGCGCCAGCAGCCAAGAAGGGCAGGCTGAGCAGTTCTTC.

This sequence joins TRBV28 and TRBJ1-2; D remains ambiguous. CDR1 is MDHEN, CDR2 SYDVKM, per germline. The CDR3 is 10 amino acids. Trimming shortened V by 8 bases and J by 6 bases, and 7 bases separated the two germline ends. The CDR3 loop reads CASGGDGYTF. The CDR3 coding sequence is TGTGCCAGCGGAGGAGATGGCTACACCTTC.

V usage is TRBV5-4 and J usage is TRBJ2-3; D may match TRBD1 or TRBD2 (5 bases each). The CDR3 extends over 15 amino acids. V was shortened by 4 bases and J by 0 bases, with 12 bases between the two germline ends. Germline V gives CDR1 SGHNT, CDR2 YYREEE (reference sequence). As DNA, the CDR3 is TGTGCCAGCAGCGGGGGACCTTCTAGCACAGATACGCAGTATTTT. Its protein is CASSGGPSSTDTQYF.

This clonotype has just a few counts. The chain combines TRBV11-2 with TRBJ2-7; either TRBD1 or TRBD2 may fit D (5 bases each). The CDR3 is 15 amino acids. The germline gives CDR1 SGHAT, CDR2 FQNNGV. Trimming cost V 1 base and J 5 bases, with 15 bases left between them. The CDR3 sequence is CASSLGPGPRDEQYF. The CDR3 region has the DNA TGTGCCAGCAGCTTAGGTCCGGGGCCTCGGGACGAGCAGTACTTC.

V is TRBV6-5 and J is TRBJ2-1, with TRBD2 matching 7 bases. CDR3 size: 14 residues. Losses at the gene ends were 5 bases for V and 8 bases for J; bases not matched to a gene: 9. The germline V gene has CDR1 MNHEY and CDR2 SVGAGI. In DNA form, the CDR3 reads TGTGCCAGCAGTCCCCTAGCGGAGACAGATGAGCAGTTCTTC. Translated, it gives CASSPLAETDEQFF.

DNA of the CDR3: TGCGCCAGCAGCCAAGTACCGACAGGGGTCGTGCAGTTCTTC. Its translation is CASSQVPTGVVQFF. The rearrangement links TRBV4-1 to TRBJ2-1; TRBD1 matches 8 bases. The CDR3 loop spans 14 amino acids. Germline CDR1 and CDR2: MGHRA and YSYEKL. With 1 base clipped from V and 12 bases from J, the junction kept 8 bases outside the gene matches.

The CDR3 nucleotides are TGTGCCACCTACTCCGATGGAGGAACTGAAGCTTTCTTT. Translated: CATYSDGGTEAFF. V and J are TRBV15 and TRBJ1-1, with no clear D. Germline V gene data show CDR1 as LNHNV and CDR2 as YYDKDF (reference sequence). The CDR3 contains 13 residues. V was shortened by 8 bases and J by 5 bases, with 15 bases between the two germline ends.

The chain has TRBV10-2 and TRBJ1-4, with TRBD1 matching 8 bases. CDR1 is WSHSY and CDR2 is SAAADI in the germline V gene. The CDR3 has 15 amino acids. Trimming removed 4 bases from V and 2 bases from J; junction bases left unmatched: 3. Here the CDR3 DNA reads TGCGCCAGCAGTGGGTCAGGGGGCACTAATGAAAAACTGTTTTTT. Protein product: CASSGSGGTNEKLFF.

The rearrangement links TRBV24-1 to TRBJ1-1, with D hard to call. The CDR3 totals 13 residues. The germline V gene has CDR1 KGHDR and CDR2 SFDVKD. V lost 3 bases, J lost 2 bases, and 6 bases lay in between. The CDR3 loop reads CATSDRGNTEAFF. As DNA, the CDR3 is TGTGCCACCAGTGATCGCGGAAACACTGAAGCTTTCTTT.

J is TRBJ2-2 and V is TRBV12-3 or TRBV12-4, with TRBD1 matching 8 bases. J gave up 7 bases and V 6 bases, and 7 bases lay outside the gene matches. CDR3 size: 14 residues. Here the CDR3 reads CASRAQGAGGELFF. As DNA, the CDR3 is TGTGCCAGCAGGGCGCAGGGGGCGGGCGGGGAGCTGTTTTTT.

About this clonotype itself: One junction end does not reproduce the germline sequence, and a read error may be involved. The chain couples TRBV19 to TRBJ2-1; a weak D match, TRBD2 (6 bases). The CDR3 length is 13 residues. Germline lookup yields CDR1 LNHDA and CDR2 SQIVND (reference sequence). DNA of the CDR3: TGTGCCAGTAGTATAAGTCCGGGCCGGGAGTGTGTCTTC. Protein product: CASSISPGRECVF.

The V call is TRBV15, the J call TRBJ2-5, with 8 bases lining up with TRBD1. The junction had 9 bases not matched to a gene; V was cut back by 4 bases and J by 2 bases. Germline loops: CDR1 LNHNV, CDR2 YYDKDF (reference sequence). The CDR3 has 16 amino acids. The CDR3 nucleotides are TGTGCCACCAGCACAAGGACAGGGCCTCCTCAAGAGACCCAGTACTTC. Translating it yields CATSTRTGPPQETQYF.

The chain employs TRBV4-1 and TRBJ1-5; 7 bases are shared with TRBD1. The length of the CDR3 is 15 residues. Germline CDR1 and CDR2: MGHRA and YSYEKL. V was pared by 6 bases and J by 0 bases, with 5 bases of the junction left unmatched. The CDR3 nucleotides read TGCGCCAGCAGTTGGGACAGTTATAGCAATCAGCCCCAGCATTTT. Amino acids: CASSWDSYSNQPQHF.

The chain carries TRBV5-1 and TRBJ1-5; TRBD1 matches at 8 bases. The CDR3 spans 16 residues. V was pared by 4 bases and J by 7 bases, with 13 bases of the junction left unmatched. CDR1 SGHRS and CDR2 YFSETQ come from the germline V gene. In DNA, the CDR3 is TGCGCCAGCAGCCGACAGGGGAGGCGACCCTCCCAGCCCCAGCATTTT. Amino acids: CASSRQGRRPSQPQHF.

This sequence joins TRBV11-2 and TRBJ2-7; 11 bases align to TRBD1. V was clipped by 1 base and J by 3 bases; unmatched bases: 5. Looked up from germline, CDR1 is SGHAT and CDR2 is FQNNGV. This CDR3 is built from 16 residues. CDR3 in DNA: TGTGCCAGCAGCTTAGCAGGGACAGGGGGGATCTACGAGCAGTACTTC. Translated: CASSLAGTGGIYEQYF.

CDR3 protein: CAWNGRQETQYF. The DNA for the CDR3 is TGTGCCTGGAATGGCAGACAAGAGACCCAGTACTTC. This sequence joins TRBV30 and TRBJ2-5, with no clear D. V dropped 4 bases and J dropped 2 bases, with 8 bases sitting between them. The germline gives CDR1 GTSNPN, CDR2 SVGIG (reference sequence). The CDR3 has 12 amino acids.

The chain couples TRBV27 to TRBJ1-1; the D gene is possibly TRBD1 (5 bases). This CDR3 has 16 residues. Deletions cut 3 bases from V and 2 bases from J, with 16 bases between. The V gene's germline CDR1 is MNHEY and CDR2 SMNVEV (reference sequence). The CDR3 DNA reads TGTGCCAGCAGTTTTTTAGGGGCAACCCCCAACACTGAAGCTTTCTTT. Protein product: CASSFLGATPNTEAFF.

The rearrangement uses TRBV28 and TRBJ1-1, with 8 bases aligning to TRBD1. V gave up 7 bases and J gave up 4 bases; unmatched junction bases: 14. Germline CDR1 MDHEN, CDR2 SYDVKM. This CDR3 region has 16 residues. In DNA, the CDR3 is TGTGCCAGCAACTTTCCTGCAGGGGGCGGGGGCACTGAAGCTTTCTTT. Translation: CASNFPAGGGGTEAFF.

This chain links TRBV6-4 with TRBJ2-2, with D maybe TRBD1 (6 bases). The germline gives CDR1 MRHNA, CDR2 SNTAGT. The CDR3 covers 15 residues. V gave up 3 bases and J gave up 6 bases, with 14 bases separating them. CDR3 nucleotide sequence: TGTGCCAGCAGTGAGAACAGGGATTTGTCCGGGGAGCTGTTTTTT. It encodes CASSENRDLSGELFF.

The chain couples TRBV6-2 or TRBV6-3 to TRBJ2-7; D may be TRBD1 or TRBD2 (6 bases each). V lost 2 bases to trimming and J lost 0 bases, with 14 bases between them. The CDR3 loop spans 16 amino acids. The germline CDR1 and CDR2 sequences are MNHEY and SVGEGT. CDR3 sequence: CASSYIRGQNSYEQYF. The DNA for the CDR3 is TGTGCCAGCAGTTACATCCGGGGGCAAAACTCCTACGAGCAGTACTTC.

This chain links TRBV14 with TRBJ2-3, with D unclear. The CDR3 is 14 amino acids. The V end lost 4 bases, the J end lost 6 bases, and 14 bases lay between the germline ends. The germline gives CDR1 SGHDN, CDR2 FVKESK. CDR3 region: CASSPFGRADTQYF. Here the CDR3 DNA reads TGTGCCAGCAGCCCATTCGGAAGGGCTGATACGCAGTATTTT.

V usage is TRBV5-3 and J usage is TRBJ2-1, with D possibly being TRBD2 (6 bases). TRBV5-3 has ORF status, its function being uncertain. The CDR3 has 16 residues. The V end was cut by 4 bases, the J end by 7 bases, with 21 bases between. DNA for the CDR3: TGTGCCAGAAGCAATTATTCCGGGAGAGGTGTTAATGAGCAGTTCTTC. It encodes CARSNYSGRGVNEQFF.

The chain joins TRBV4-1 to TRBJ2-7, with 7 bases that match TRBD1. The CDR3 runs 14 residues. V gave up 4 bases and J gave up 3 bases; unmatched junction bases: 6. Germline CDR1 reads MGHRA; CDR2 reads YSYEKL. The CDR3 DNA follows: TGCGCCAGCAGCCTCCCGGGACAGCTCTACGAGCAGTACTTC. It yields the protein CASSLPGQLYEQYF.

The V and J genes are TRBV4-1 and TRBJ1-6; D gene unclear. The germline CDR1 and CDR2 sequences are MGHRA and YSYEKL. This CDR3 is built from 14 residues. Trimming removed 0 bases at V and 8 bases at J, with 8 bases between. The CDR3 loop is CASSQDGKYSPLHF. CDR3 DNA: TGCGCCAGCAGCCAAGATGGAAAATATTCACCCCTCCACTTT.

This rearrangement joins TRBV12-3 or TRBV12-4 to TRBJ2-7, with D perhaps matching TRBD1 (6 bases). Trimming left V 2 bases short and J 6 bases short, with 17 bases between. The CDR3 loop spans 15 amino acids. The CDR3 protein is CASSLPGDPAGEQYF. The CDR3 region has the DNA TGTGCCAGCAGTTTACCAGGGGATCCAGCCGGCGAGCAGTACTTC.

The chain links TRBV6-5 to TRBJ1-2; D possibly corresponds to TRBD1 (6 bases). Per germline, CDR1 MNHEY and CDR2 SVGAGI. Trimming pared 1 base from V and 7 bases from J, leaving 16 bases between. The CDR3 length is 15 residues. CDR3 bases: TGTGCCAGCAGTTACTTCGGGGCCACCAGGGGTGGCTACACCTTC. Translating it yields CASSYFGATRGGYTF.